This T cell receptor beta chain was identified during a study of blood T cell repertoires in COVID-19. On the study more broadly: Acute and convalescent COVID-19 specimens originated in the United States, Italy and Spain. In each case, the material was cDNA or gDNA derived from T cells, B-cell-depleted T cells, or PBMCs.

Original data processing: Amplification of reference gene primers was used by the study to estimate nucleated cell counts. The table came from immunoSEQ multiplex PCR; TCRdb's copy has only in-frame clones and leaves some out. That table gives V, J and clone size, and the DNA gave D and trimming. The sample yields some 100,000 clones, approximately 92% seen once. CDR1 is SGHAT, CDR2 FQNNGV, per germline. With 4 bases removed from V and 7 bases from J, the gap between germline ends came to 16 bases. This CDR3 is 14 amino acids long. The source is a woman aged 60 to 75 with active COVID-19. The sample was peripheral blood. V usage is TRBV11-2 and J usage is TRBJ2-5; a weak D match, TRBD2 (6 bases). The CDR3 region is CASSSGTDTLTQYF. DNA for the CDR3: TGTGCCAGCAGCTCCGGGACTGACACCTTGACCCAGTACTTC.